This T cell receptor beta chain was found in a study of T cell responses to AZD1222 COVID-19 vaccine. Generated by immunoSEQ multiplex PCR, the TCRdb table keeps only in-frame clones and is missing some. The sample records some 150,000 clones, more than 85% being singletons. Study-level points and caveats: Distributed over spike, vaccine-associated CD4 TCRs predominated at 160-218 and 743-854. Every sample of the repertoires postdated the peak T cell response.

Per germline, CDR1 MNHEY and CDR2 SVGEGT. V lost 3 bases to trimming and J lost 3 bases, with 11 bases between them. This CDR3 has 15 amino acids. On this clone: The antigen remains undetermined.

This chain uses TRBV6-2 or TRBV6-3 with TRBJ2-2; no firm D call. The clonotype originates from an adult who received the AZD1222 COVID-19 vaccine. The sample was peripheral blood, taken 28 days after the second AZD1222 dose. The CDR3 DNA follows: TGTGCCAGCAGTTATCCCGGGTATTACACCGGGGAGCTGTTTTTT. It codes for CASSYPGYYTGELFF.